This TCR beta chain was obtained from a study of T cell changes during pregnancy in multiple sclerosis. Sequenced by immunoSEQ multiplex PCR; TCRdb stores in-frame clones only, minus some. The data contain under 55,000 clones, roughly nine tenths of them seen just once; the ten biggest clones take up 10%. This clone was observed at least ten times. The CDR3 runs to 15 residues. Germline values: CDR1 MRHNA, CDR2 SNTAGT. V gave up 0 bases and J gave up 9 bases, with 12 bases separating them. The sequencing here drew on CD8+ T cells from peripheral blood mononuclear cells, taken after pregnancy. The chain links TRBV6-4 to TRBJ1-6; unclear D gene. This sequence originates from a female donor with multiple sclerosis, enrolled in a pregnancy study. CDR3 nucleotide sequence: TGTGCCAGCAGTGACTCGACGGGAGGAACTTCACCCCTCCACTTT. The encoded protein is CASSDSTGGTSPLHF.